This T cell receptor (beta chain) emerged from a study of tumor-infiltrating lymphocytes in localized non-small cell lung cancer. Study-level background: From each patient, both tumor and uninvolved lung, non-adjacent to tumor, were sampled. Findings and caveats of the study: Only some patients had TCR sequencing, depending on available tissue. Tumors had more T cell infiltration than uninvolved lung, per TCRbeta sequencing and CD3 counts.

The germline V gene encodes CDR1 MNHEY and CDR2 SVGAGI. The CDR3 is 16 residues long. TCRdb's table, derived via immunoSEQ multiplex PCR, lists solely in-frame clones and lacks some. Seen here are more than 9,500 clones, over 75% observed once, and the top ten hold more than 8%. Of note for this clone: The target antigen is unknown. Germline and junction disagree at one end, which may indicate a read error.

Sequencing input: lung tumor tissue. The source of this sequence is a human donor with non-small cell lung cancer. J is TRBJ2-1 and V is TRBV6-5; TRBD2 agrees at 11 bases. CDR3 region: CASSHSLAGGNNEQFF. The CDR3 DNA is TGTGCCAGCAGTCACTCTCTAGCGGGAGGCAACAATGAGCAGTTCTTC.